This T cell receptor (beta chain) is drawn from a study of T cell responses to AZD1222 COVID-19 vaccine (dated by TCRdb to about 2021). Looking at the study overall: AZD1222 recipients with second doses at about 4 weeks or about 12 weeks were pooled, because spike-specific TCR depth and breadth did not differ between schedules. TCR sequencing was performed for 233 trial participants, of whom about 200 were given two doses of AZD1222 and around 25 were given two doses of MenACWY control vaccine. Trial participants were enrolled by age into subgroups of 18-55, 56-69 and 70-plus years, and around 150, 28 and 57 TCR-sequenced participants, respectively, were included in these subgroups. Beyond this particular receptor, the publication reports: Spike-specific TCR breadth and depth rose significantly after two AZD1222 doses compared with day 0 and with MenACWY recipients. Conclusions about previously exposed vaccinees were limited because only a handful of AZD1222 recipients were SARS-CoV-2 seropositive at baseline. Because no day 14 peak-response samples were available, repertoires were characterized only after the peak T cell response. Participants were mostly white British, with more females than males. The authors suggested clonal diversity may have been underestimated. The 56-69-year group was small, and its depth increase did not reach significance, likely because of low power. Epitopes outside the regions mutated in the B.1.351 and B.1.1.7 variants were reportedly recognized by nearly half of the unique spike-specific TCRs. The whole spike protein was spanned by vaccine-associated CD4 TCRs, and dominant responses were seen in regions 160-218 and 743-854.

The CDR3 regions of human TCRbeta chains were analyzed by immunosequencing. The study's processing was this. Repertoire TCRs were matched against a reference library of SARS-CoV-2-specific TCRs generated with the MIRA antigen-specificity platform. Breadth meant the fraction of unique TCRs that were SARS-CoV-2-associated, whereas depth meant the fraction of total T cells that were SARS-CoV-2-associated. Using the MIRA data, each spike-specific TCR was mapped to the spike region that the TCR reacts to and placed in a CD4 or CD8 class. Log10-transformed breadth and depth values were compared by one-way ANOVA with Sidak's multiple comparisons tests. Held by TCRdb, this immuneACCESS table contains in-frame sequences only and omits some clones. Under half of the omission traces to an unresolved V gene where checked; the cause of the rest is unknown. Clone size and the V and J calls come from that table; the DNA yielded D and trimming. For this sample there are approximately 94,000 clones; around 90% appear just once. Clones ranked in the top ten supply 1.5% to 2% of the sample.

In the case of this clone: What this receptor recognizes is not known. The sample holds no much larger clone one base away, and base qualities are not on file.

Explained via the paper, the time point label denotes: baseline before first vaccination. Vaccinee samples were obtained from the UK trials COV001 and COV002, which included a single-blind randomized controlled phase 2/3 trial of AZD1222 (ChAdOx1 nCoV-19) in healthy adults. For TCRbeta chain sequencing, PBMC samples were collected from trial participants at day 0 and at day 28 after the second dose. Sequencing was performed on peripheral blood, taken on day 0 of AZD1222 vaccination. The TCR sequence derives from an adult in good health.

The CDR3 reads as follows: CASSPPTGGLSSYNEQFF. The DNA sequence is TGTGCCAGCTCACCACCGACAGGGGGCCTCAGCTCCTACAATGAGCAGTTCTTC. The chain employs TRBV18 and TRBJ2-1; the junction holds 10 bases that match TRBD1. From the cysteine through the phenylalanine, the CDR3 covers 18 amino acids. Only CDR3 DNA is held: 54 bases, read in frame from base 1. As encoded in the germline V gene, CDR1 is KGHSH while CDR2 is LQKENI. V ends up 0 bases short and J 0 bases short, with an unmatched junction base count of 5.